This T cell receptor (beta chain) was sequenced during a study of shared clonotypes between healthy human individuals (TCRdb year 2020). Describing the broader study: A few men and a couple of women, aged 18 to 49 years, made up the cohort. Per donor, three plates each were used for CD4 naive and CD4 memory, two for CD8 naive, and one for CD8 memory. To estimate repertoire size and how much clonotypes are shared between individuals, the study performed deep sequencing of blood TCR repertoires from a few healthy adults. Libraries were prepared and TCR repertoires were sequenced by different laboratories using diverse techniques, in order to increase sequencing depth and limit assay-specific biases. Between about 0.9 and 9 billion PBMCs per donor were obtained by leukapheresis.

Comments on this clone: This clone's antigen is unknown. It has no much larger one-base neighbor in the sample; base qualities were not kept.

V loses 7 bases at its end and J loses 10 bases; junction bases beyond the gene matches: 2. From the cysteine through the phenylalanine, the CDR3 covers 11 amino acids. CDR3 DNA is the only sequence kept; it has 33 bases, read in frame from the first base. According to the germline V gene, CDR1 reads SNHLY and CDR2 reads FYNNEI. Using the deep immunoSEQ assay, TCR CDR3 regions were amplified from genomic DNA by multiplex PCR. Genomic DNA extracted from each cell subset was distributed evenly over all wells of several immunoSEQ 96-well plates, and each plate served as one replicate. For sorted subsets, each replicate PCR was loaded with around 220 ng genomic DNA, equivalent to 32,000 or so T cell genomes. The purified libraries were quantified using a Qubit 3.0 fluorometer, sized with a Bioanalyzer 2100, and then quantified again using the KAPA Library Quantification kit. A separate single-read 150-cycle Illumina NextSeq 550 flow cell was used to sequence each immunoSEQ 96-well plate. In the paper's pipeline: Because only junctional sequences without quality scores were contained in the immunoSEQ output, filtering matching that applied to full-length reads could not be performed. To assign V/J genes and CDR3, sequences were annotated using PyIR, a Python wrapper for IgBLAST v1.9, with IMGT germline references. Reads with weak V/J assignments (E-value above 1e-6), missing CDR3, stop codons, out-of-frame junctions, or ambiguous translated residues were removed. V3J clonotypes were defined by identical inferred V gene, J gene, and CDR3 amino acid sequence. The percentage overlap between two repertoires was calculated by dividing the number of shared unique clonotypes by the size of the smaller repertoire. RTK rarefaction, the Chao1 estimator, and Recon v2.1 estimates of unobserved clonotypes were used to assess repertoire richness. Generation probabilities for all TCRbeta clonotypes obtained by the gDNA method from several donors were computed using OLGA. TCRdb re-hosts the immuneACCESS table, in-frame sequences only. Its copies lack some clones; in the studies checked, an unresolved V gene accounts for under half of them, and the cause for the rest is not known. V and J calls and clone size come straight from that table; D and trimming were deduced from the DNA. This sample gives around 2,000,000 clones in total; approximately 94% of them show up just once. Of the sample, around 1.1% falls within the top ten clones.

The investigation overall reported the following: Pairwise subsampling led to the expectation that sequencing depth would affect the degree of clonotype sharing among donors. Because the study included a small number of donors, the genetic and exposure-history diversity represented was limited. Compared with non-shared clonotypes, the clonotypes found in all four sorted-subset donors had higher generation probabilities. Incomplete sequencing was indicated by rarefaction of sorted-subset datasets, despite the large sequencing depth. Estimated clonotype richness was generally larger for naive than for memory subsets. Across a handful of donors, approximately 5% of naive CD4, 3.5% of naive CD8, around 2.1% of memory CD4, and about 0.44% of memory CD8 clonotypes were shared. Sampling was limited to blood, and TCR repertoires in tissue likely differ from TCR repertoires in blood.

For the CD8 naive samples, CD45RO-negative cells were positively selected for CCR7, yielding a CD45RA+CCR7+ population from which TemRA cells were excluded. Healthy HIV-negative adults with no recently reported acute infections or vaccinations were included as donors. Every donor was a Caucasian adult living in Nashville, Tennessee, USA. Blood was obtained by leukapheresis, after which PBMCs were separated by Ficoll-Histopaque density gradient centrifugation and cryopreserved in liquid nitrogen vapor phase. Analytical flow cytometry was used to check the purity and quantity of every magnetically sorted T cell population. From each sorted fraction, genomic DNA was isolated and quantified by UV absorbance on a Nanodrop 2000c.

The sequencing sample was made of naive CD8+ T cells sorted from blood. The meaning of the sample's cell subset or site label: CD45RA+CCR7+. The TCR comes from a man aged 18 to 30 in good health. The chain links TRBV2 with TRBJ2-1, with 9 bases aligning to TRBD2. The CDR3 protein: CASTLAGEQFF. The DNA is as follows: TGTGCCAGCACACTAGCGGGCGAGCAGTTCTTC. The CDR3 plus the reference TRBV2 and TRBJ2-1 genes for the other parts give the full variable domain: EPEVTQTPSHQVTQMGQEVILRCVPISNHLYFYWYRQILGQKVEFLVSFYNNEISEKSEIFDDQFSVERPDGSNFTLKIRSTKLEDSAMYFCASTLAGEQFFGPGTRLTVL.